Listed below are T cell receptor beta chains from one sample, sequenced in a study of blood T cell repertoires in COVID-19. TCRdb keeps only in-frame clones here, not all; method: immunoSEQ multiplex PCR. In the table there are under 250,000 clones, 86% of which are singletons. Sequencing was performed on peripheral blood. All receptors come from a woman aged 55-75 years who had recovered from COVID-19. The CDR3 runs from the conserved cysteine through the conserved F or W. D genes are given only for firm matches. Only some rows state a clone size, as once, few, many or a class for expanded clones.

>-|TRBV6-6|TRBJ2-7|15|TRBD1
TGTGCCAGCAGTTACTCCCCGGGACAGGGAAAAGAGCAGTACTTC
CASSYSPGQGKEQYF
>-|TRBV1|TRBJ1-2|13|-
TGCACCAGCAGCCAGGTTAACAGGGTTGGCTACACCTTC
CTSSQVNRVGYTF
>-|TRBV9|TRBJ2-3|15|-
TGTGCCAGCAGCGTAGCTCAGGCTAGCACAGATACGCAGTATTTT
CASSVAQASTDTQYF
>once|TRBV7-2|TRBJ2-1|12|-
TGTGCCAGCAGCCTCTCCCACAATGAGCAGTTCTTC
CASSLSHNEQFF
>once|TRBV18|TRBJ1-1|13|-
TGTGCCAGCTCACCCCCGGGGGGCACTGAAGCTTTCTTT
CASSPPGGTEAFF
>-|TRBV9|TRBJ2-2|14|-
TGTGCCAGCAGCGCGCCCGGGGTTCACGGGGAGCTGTTTTTT
CASSAPGVHGELFF
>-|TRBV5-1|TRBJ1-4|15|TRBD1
TGCGCCAGCAGCCGTGACAGGGGTGCGGTTGAAAAACTGTTTTTT
CASSRDRGAVEKLFF
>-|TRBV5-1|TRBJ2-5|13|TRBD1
TGCGCCAGCAGTTGGGCAGGGGGCGAGACCCAGTACTTC
CASSWAGGETQYF
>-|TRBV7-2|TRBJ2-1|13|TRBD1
TGTGCCAGCAGCCTGACAGGGTTCGATGAGCAGTTCTTC
CASSLTGFDEQFF
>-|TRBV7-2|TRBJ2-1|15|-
TGTGCCAGCAGCTTACGAGTGCTAGCCTACAATGAGCAGTTCTTC
CASSLRVLAYNEQFF
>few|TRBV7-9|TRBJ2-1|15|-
TGTGCCAGCAGCTTTGGGGGCGGCTCCTACAATGAGCAGTTCTTC
CASSFGGGSYNEQFF
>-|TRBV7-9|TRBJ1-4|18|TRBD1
TGTGCCAGCAGCTTAGGTGTGGGACAGGGGTTGATCGGGGAAAAACTGTTTTTT
CASSLGVGQGLIGEKLFF
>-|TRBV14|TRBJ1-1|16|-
TGTGCCAGCAGCCAAGGTCGTCACGGGGGTGACACTGAAGCTTTCTTT
CASSQGRHGGDTEAFF
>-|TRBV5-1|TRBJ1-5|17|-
TGCGCCAGCAGCTCGGGACTTTTCACGTTCGGCAATCAGCCCCAGCATTTT
CASSSGLFTFGNQPQHF